This TCR beta chain emerged from a study of blood T cell repertoires in COVID-19. Study-wide context: Donors in the United States, Italy and Spain gave samples during acute or convalescent COVID-19. PBMCs, B-cell-depleted T cells, or T cells provided the cDNA or gDNA that made up the material.

Original handling: Amplified reference gene primers provided the basis for estimating nucleated cell counts. Using immunoSEQ multiplex PCR, the repertoire was profiled, and TCRdb retains in-frame clones only, with some absent. For V, J and clone size, that table is used; D and trimming come from the DNA. The sample includes roughly 100,000 clones, about 90% of them seen just once. Between the trimmed V and J ends, which lost 4 bases and 1 base, there was a span of 8 bases. The CDR3 is made up of 14 amino acids. CDR1 is KGHDR and CDR2 is SFDVKD in the germline V gene. The source material was peripheral blood. This TCR was sampled from a man aged 18 to 30 with acute or convalescent COVID-19. V and J are TRBV24-1 and TRBJ2-3; D remains unclear. CDR3 DNA: TGTGCCACCAGTGACGGAGTCGGCACAGATACGCAGTATTTT. Translation: CATSDGVGTDTQYF.